This TCR beta chain was recovered during a study of cytomegalovirus exposure and HLA in healthy donors. Deletions cut 6 bases from V and 4 bases from J, with 15 bases between. The CDR3 length is 14 residues. CDR1 is SNHLY and CDR2 is FYNNEI in the germline V gene. PCR used 60 Vbeta primers and 13 Jbeta primers. Assay: immunoSEQ multiplex PCR; the TCRdb copy retains only in-frame clones and omits some. The table includes roughly 120,000 clones, roughly 80% detected once. The source material was PBMCs. The receptor was isolated from a man between 45 and 60 years old in good health and CMV-seropositive. The chain joins TRBV2 to TRBJ1-2; D possibly corresponds to TRBD1 (6 bases). The CDR3 DNA reads as TGTGCCAGCAGGGACAGTCCCATACTCTATGGCTACACCTTC. Amino acid sequence: CASRDSPILYGYTF. The whole variable domain, filled in from reference TRBV2 and TRBJ1-2, reads EPEVTQTPSHQVTQMGQEVILRCVPISNHLYFYWYRQILGQKVEFLVSFYNNEISEKSEIFDDQFSVERPDGSNFTLKIRSTKLEDSAMYFCASRDSPILYGYTFGSGTRLTVV.